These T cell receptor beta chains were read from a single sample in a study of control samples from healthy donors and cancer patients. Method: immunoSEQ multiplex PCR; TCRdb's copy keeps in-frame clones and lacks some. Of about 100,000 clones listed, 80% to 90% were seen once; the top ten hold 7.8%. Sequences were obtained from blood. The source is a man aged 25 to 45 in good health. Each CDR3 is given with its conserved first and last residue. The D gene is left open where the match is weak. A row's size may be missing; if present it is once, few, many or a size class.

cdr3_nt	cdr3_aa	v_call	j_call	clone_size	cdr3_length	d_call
TGTGCCAGCAGTGGGGGGGCAGGGGCGGGCATGAACACTGAAGCTTTCTTT	CASSGGAGAGMNTEAFF	TRBV27	TRBJ1-1	.	17	.
TGCGCCAGCAGTTTGGGACAGACGTACCAAGAGACCCAGTACTTC	CASSLGQTYQETQYF	TRBV5-1	TRBJ2-5	.	15	TRBD1
TGTGCCAGCAATCTGGCAGGGGACACCATATATTTT	CASNLAGDTIYF	TRBV12-3/TRBV12-4	TRBJ1-3	.	12	.
TGTGCCAGCAGCTTAGATTCCGGGACGGCAACCTACGAGCAGTACTTC	CASSLDSGTATYEQYF	TRBV7-9	TRBJ2-7	.	16	.
TGTGCCAGCAGTGAAACCAGGGAGACCCAGTACTTC	CASSETRETQYF	TRBV2	TRBJ2-5	.	12	.
TGTGCCAGCAGCCGGACGAATGAGCAGTTCTTC	CASSRTNEQFF	TRBV6-6	TRBJ2-1	.	11	.
TGTGCCAGCAGTGTACCTAGGACAGGGTCCGATACGCAGTATTTT	CASSVPRTGSDTQYF	TRBV25-1	TRBJ2-3	.	15	TRBD1
TGTGCCAGCAGTTTAGGCAGGGGAGGCTACACCTTC	CASSLGRGGYTF	TRBV12-3/TRBV12-4	TRBJ1-2	.	12	.
TGTGCCAGCAGTTCTCAGGGCAGAGACTATGGCTACACCTTC	CASSSQGRDYGYTF	TRBV28	TRBJ1-2	.	14	.
TGTGCCAGCAGCCGCCATCGGACTAGCGCGGATAATGAGCAGTTCTTC	CASSRHRTSADNEQFF	TRBV5-6	TRBJ2-1	.	16	TRBD2
TGTGCCAGCAGCCAAGAAGCGGGGGGTAAAGCCAAAAACATTCAGTACTTC	CASSQEAGGKAKNIQYF	TRBV14	TRBJ2-4	.	17	TRBD2
TGTGCCAGCAGCCAGCTATCCAGGCAGGGGCTAGAAGCTTTCTTT	CASSQLSRQGLEAFF	TRBV4-2	TRBJ1-1	.	15	.
TGTGCTAGTGGTTTAGGGACAGGGGGCAATCAGCCCCAGCATTTT	CASGLGTGGNQPQHF	TRBV12-5	TRBJ1-5	few	15	TRBD1
TGTGCCAGCAGCTTAGGGATAGGCGGGAGGGCCGAAGAGCAGTTCTTC	CASSLGIGGRAEEQFF	TRBV7-8	TRBJ2-1	.	16	TRBD2
TGTGCCAGCAGTTTATCGCAGGGCAACACTGAAGCTTTCTTT	CASSLSQGNTEAFF	TRBV27	TRBJ1-1	.	14	.
TGTGCCAGCAGCTTAGTTCTAGCGGACGGGGAGCTGTTTTTT	CASSLVLADGELFF	TRBV7-9	TRBJ2-2	.	14	TRBD2
TGTGCCAGCAGCCAAGACGACGGGTCCACAGATACGCAGTATTTT	CASSQDDGSTDTQYF	TRBV3-1/TRBV3-2	TRBJ2-3	.	15	.
TGTGCCAGCAGTCCCCCTAATCAGCCCCAGCATTTT	CASSPPNQPQHF	TRBV28	TRBJ1-5	.	12	.
TGTGCCAGCAGCTTATCGAGGTCCGGGGCCGGTTCGAATTCACCCCTCCACTTT	CASSLSRSGAGSNSPLHF	TRBV13	TRBJ1-6	few	18	.
TGTGCCAGCAGCTACGGGCCCGGGGAGCTGTTTTTT	CASSYGPGELFF	TRBV7-3	TRBJ2-2	.	12	.
TGTGCCAGCAGTGATACGGGCGGGAGCCCCAATGAGCAGTTCTTC	CASSDTGGSPNEQFF	TRBV6-1	TRBJ2-1	.	15	TRBD2
TGTGCCAGCAGTCGACGGCCAAACACTGAAGCTTTCTTT	CASSRRPNTEAFF	TRBV6-5	TRBJ1-1	.	13	.
TGTGCCAGCAGCTTCCGGGACAATTCCCACGAGCAGTACTTC	CASSFRDNSHEQYF	TRBV7-9	TRBJ2-7	.	14	.
TGTGCCAGCAGCTTTGGGAACCAAAACATTCAGTACTTC	CASSFGNQNIQYF	TRBV5-4	TRBJ2-4	.	13	.
TGTGCCAGCAGTTACTCGCTGTCCGGGGGCGGCACTGAAGCTTTCTTT	CASSYSLSGGGTEAFF	TRBV6-5	TRBJ1-1	.	16	.
TGTGCCAGTGGGTCGGTTGGGCAGGGGAGGTTCTTC	CASGSVGQGRFF	TRBV27	TRBJ2-1	.	12	.
TGCAGCGTAGGACAGGGAGCGACTGAAGCTTTCTTT	CSVGQGATEAFF	TRBV29-1	TRBJ1-1	.	12	TRBD1
TGTGCCAGCAGCCGATGGGCCATCGGGGAAAAACTGTTTTTT	CASSRWAIGEKLFF	TRBV3-1/TRBV3-2	TRBJ1-4	.	14	.
TGTGCCAGCAGCCACGAGTGGGGAGAGACCCAGTACTTC	CASSHEWGETQYF	TRBV3-1/TRBV3-2	TRBJ2-5	.	13	.
TGTGCCTGGAGAACCTATGGCTACACCTTC	CAWRTYGYTF	TRBV30	TRBJ1-2	.	10	.
TGTGCCAGCAGCGTTTTGGACCACTTGAACACTGAAGCTTTCTTT	CASSVLDHLNTEAFF	TRBV9	TRBJ1-1	.	15	.
TGTGGGTCAGGGGGTTCCTATAATTCACCCCTCCACTTT	CGSGGSYNSPLHF	TRBV19	TRBJ1-6	.	13	TRBD1
TGTGCCACCAGTGATCAAACGGGACAGACAGAAGCTTTCTTT	CATSDQTGQTEAFF	TRBV24-1	TRBJ1-1	.	14	TRBD1
TGTGCCAGCAGTTCCCTGAGCGGGACAGGGGGCCATGGCTACACCTTC	CASSSLSGTGGHGYTF	TRBV27	TRBJ1-2	few	16	TRBD1
TGTGCCAGCAGTGATCGTGGGGGGGTCAGTAGGGGAGAAGCTTTCTTT	CASSDRGGVSRGEAFF	TRBV6-1	TRBJ1-1	once	16	.
TGTGCCAGCGGTCACAGGGGTTTGGACGAGCAGTACTTC	CASGHRGLDEQYF	TRBV28	TRBJ2-7	.	13	TRBD1
TGTGCCAGCAGGACTGATAGAAATCAGCCCCAGCATTTT	CASRTDRNQPQHF	TRBV27	TRBJ1-5	.	13	.
TGCGCCAGCGGCAAGCTAGGGGTGGACTATGGCTACACCTTC	CASGKLGVDYGYTF	TRBV5-1	TRBJ1-2	.	14	.
TGTGCCAGCAGCGTTTCTAGCGGGCAGGGGGCAGATACGCAGTATTTT	CASSVSSGQGADTQYF	TRBV9	TRBJ2-3	.	16	.
TGTGCCAGCAGGGCATTACAGACCCAGTACTTC	CASRALQTQYF	TRBV21-1	TRBJ2-5	few	11	.
TGCGCCAGCGCGGCCGGACAGTTCAACACTGAAGCTTTCTTT	CASAAGQFNTEAFF	TRBV5-1	TRBJ1-1	.	14	.
TGTGCCAGTAGTACGCGCGGGGCCACAGATACGCAGTATTTT	CASSTRGATDTQYF	TRBV19	TRBJ2-3	.	14	.
TGTGCCAGCAGCTTGGGGACAGCAAAACAGCCCCAGCATTTT	CASSLGTAKQPQHF	TRBV5-5	TRBJ1-5	.	14	.
TGTGCCACCAGTGATCCCAAGGCAGGGAACTATGGCTACACCTTC	CATSDPKAGNYGYTF	TRBV24-1	TRBJ1-2	.	15	.
TGTGCCAGCAGTCCCCTTGATGCCCCTACCTACGAGCAGTACTTC	CASSPLDAPTYEQYF	TRBV6-2/TRBV6-3	TRBJ2-7	once	15	.
TGTGCCAGCAGCTTCGGACCTTTCTTTGGAAACACCATATATTTT	CASSFGPFFGNTIYF	TRBV5-5	TRBJ1-3	few	15	.
TGTGCCAGCAGTTACGGGACTAGCGGGAGCGAGACCCAGTACTTC	CASSYGTSGSETQYF	TRBV6-2/TRBV6-3	TRBJ2-5	few	15	TRBD2
TGCGCCAGCAGTGAGGGGGTCCGCACAGATACGCAGTATTTT	CASSEGVRTDTQYF	TRBV10-1	TRBJ2-3	.	14	.
TGTGCCAGCAGTCCCTTGGCGGGATTCACAGATACGCAGTATTTT	CASSPLAGFTDTQYF	TRBV6-5	TRBJ2-3	.	15	.
TGTGCCAGCAGTTACTCGACAGCGGGGCCTGAAGCTTTCTTT	CASSYSTAGPEAFF	TRBV6-6	TRBJ1-1	.	14	.
TGTGCCTGGCAAGGGGGCACTGAAGCTTTCTTT	CAWQGGTEAFF	TRBV30	TRBJ1-1	.	11	.
TGTGCCACCCGGGGCCAAATCACAGATACGCAGTATTTT	CATRGQITDTQYF	TRBV28	TRBJ2-3	.	13	.